The 4 T cell receptor beta chains given below trace back to one sample, sequenced in a study of response to subunit inactivated influenza vaccine. One entry per CDR3 protein, called by TCRdb with MiXCR from the RT-PCR reads. Of about 780,000 distinct CDR3 sequences in the sample, about a fifth are singletons; the top ten hold about a tenth. The specimen comprised PBMCs from blood, sampled 4 to 6 days after vaccination. The origin of the receptors is a man aged 45-65 years who received an inactivated influenza vaccine.

J is TRBJ1-1 and V is TRBV5-1; tentatively, D is TRBD1 (5 bases). This CDR3 comprises 15 residues. V lost 0 bases and J lost 7, with 16 bases in between. Germline V gives CDR1 SGHRS, CDR2 YFSETQ. The CDR3 sequence: CASSLGLDSFSEAFF. The CDR3 DNA reads TGCGCCAGCAGCTTGGGATTAGACAGCTTCAGTGAAGCTTTCTTT.

This clonotype was observed a handful of times. The chain links TRBV27 to TRBJ2-4, with D hard to call. The CDR3 extends over 15 amino acids. From germline, CDR1 is MNHEY and CDR2 SMNVEV (reference sequence). V was shortened by 5 bases and J by 0 bases, with 11 bases between the two germline ends. CDR3 in amino acids: CASSKSSLAKNIQYF. The CDR3 region has the DNA TGTGCCAGCAGTAAGAGTTCTCTAGCCAAAAACATTCAGTACTTC.

This chain uses TRBV6-5 with TRBJ2-3; tentatively, D is TRBD1 (5 bases). The V end lost 0 bases, the J end lost 2 bases, and 12 bases lay between the germline ends. The CDR3 runs 16 residues. CDR1 is MNHEY and CDR2 is SVGAGI in the germline V gene. In DNA form, the CDR3 reads TGTGCCAGCAGTTACTCGACAGCATCCCTCACAGATACGCAGTATTTT. Residues: CASSYSTASLTDTQYF.

The chain has TRBV29-1 and TRBJ1-1; D is unresolved. The CDR3 runs to 12 residues. Trimming took 4 bases from V and 9 from J, leaving 15 bases between them. The germline gives CDR1 SQVTM, CDR2 ANQGSEA. In DNA form, the CDR3 reads TGCAGCGTTGTGGGTTCCGGATCACAAGCTTTCTTT. Protein sequence: CSVVGSGSQAFF.